This T cell receptor beta chain was sequenced in a study of CDR3 diversity in severe acne. By share of the sample, this clonotype is medium-sized. Each CDR3 protein gets one entry after TCRdb re-called the PCR reads with MiXCR. The table lists more than 80,000 distinct CDR3 sequences, 49% of them singletons. Per germline, CDR1 SGHRS and CDR2 YFSETQ. The length of the CDR3 is 13 residues. Between the trimmed V and J ends, which lost 4 bases and 3 bases, there was a span of 10 bases. V and J are TRBV5-1 and TRBJ2-5, with D possibly being TRBD1 (6 bases). The sequencing input was blood. This TCR was recovered from a male donor with severe acne vulgaris. CDR3 loop: CASSPRTEETQYF. The CDR3 nucleotides read TGCGCCAGCAGCCCACGGACAGAAGAGACCCAGTACTTC.